This T cell receptor (beta chain) was found in a study of blood T cell repertoires in COVID-19. In the study's own analysis: Cell counts per sample came from amplifying reference gene primers. TCRdb's copy holds only in-frame clones and misses some; the assay was immunoSEQ multiplex PCR. V and J calls and clone size are those listed in that table; D and trimming were worked out from the DNA. The table has under 250,000 clones, more than 70% seen once; the top ten hold around 2.9%. This clone appeared once. J gave up 6 bases and V 0 bases, and 6 bases lay outside the gene matches. Germline values: CDR1 SGHRS, CDR2 YFSETQ. The CDR3 is 15 amino acids.

The TCR originated in a woman aged 55-69 years with acute or convalescent COVID-19. Sequencing input: peripheral blood. This chain uses TRBV5-1 with TRBJ1-2, with TRBD1 identical over 9 bases. The CDR3 region is CASSLGTGVWDGYTF. The CDR3 bases are TGCGCCAGCAGCTTGGGGACAGGGGTCTGGGATGGCTACACCTTC.